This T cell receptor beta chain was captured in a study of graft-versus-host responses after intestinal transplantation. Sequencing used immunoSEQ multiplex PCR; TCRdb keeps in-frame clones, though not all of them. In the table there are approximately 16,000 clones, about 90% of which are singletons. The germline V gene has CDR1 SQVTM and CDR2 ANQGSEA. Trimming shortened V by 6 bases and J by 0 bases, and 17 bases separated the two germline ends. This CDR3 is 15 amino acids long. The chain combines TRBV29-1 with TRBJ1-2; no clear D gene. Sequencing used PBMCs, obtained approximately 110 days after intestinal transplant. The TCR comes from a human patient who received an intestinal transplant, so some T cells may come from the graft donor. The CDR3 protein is CSVGALPTANYGYTF. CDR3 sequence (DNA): TGCAGCGTGGGAGCACTACCGACGGCTAACTATGGCTACACCTTC.